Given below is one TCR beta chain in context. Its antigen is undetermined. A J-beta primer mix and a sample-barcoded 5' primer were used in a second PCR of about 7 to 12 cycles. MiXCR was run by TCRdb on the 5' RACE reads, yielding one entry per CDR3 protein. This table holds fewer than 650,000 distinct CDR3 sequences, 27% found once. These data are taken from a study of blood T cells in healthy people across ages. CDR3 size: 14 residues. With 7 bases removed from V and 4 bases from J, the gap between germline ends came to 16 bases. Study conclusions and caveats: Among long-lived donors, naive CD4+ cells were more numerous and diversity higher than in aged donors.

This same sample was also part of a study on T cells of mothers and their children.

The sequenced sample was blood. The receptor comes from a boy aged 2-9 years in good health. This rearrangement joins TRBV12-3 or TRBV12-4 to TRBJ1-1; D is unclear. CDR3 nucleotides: TGTGCCAGCAATCTCATAGGGCTAGCCACTGAAGCTTTCTTT. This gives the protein CASNLIGLATEAFF.